Following are 32 T cell receptor beta chains from one sample sequenced in a study of T cells in Graves' hyperthyroidism and ophthalmopathy. Authors of the study amplified TCR beta CDR3 regions from RNA transcripts. The HTBI set primed first-round TCR CDR3 RT-PCR. MiXCR was run by TCRdb on the multiplex PCR reads, yielding one entry per CDR3 protein. The sample shows more than 450,000 distinct CDR3 sequences, 20% of them seen only once. Sequenced sample: blood. Source of these receptors: a man aged 40-50 years with Graves' ophthalmopathy.

The table lists this clonotype with many counts. The chain employs TRBV7-6 and TRBJ2-7; D is ambiguous. This CDR3 is 13 amino acids long. The V end lost 5 bases, the J end lost 2 bases, and 10 bases lay between the germline ends. Germline V CDR1 and CDR2: SGHVS, FNYEAQ. CDR3 sequence: CASSLGLAYEQYF. DNA for the CDR3: TGTGCCAGCAGCCTCGGCTTGGCCTACGAGCAGTACTTC. Complete variable domain (other parts from reference TRBV7-6 and TRBJ2-7): GAGVSQSPRYKVTKRGQDVALRCDPISGHVSLYWYRQALGQGPEFLTYFNYEAQQDKSGLPNDRFSAERPEGSISTLTIQRTEQRDSAMYRCASSLGLAYEQYFGPGTRLTVT.

The rearrangement joins TRBV6-1 to TRBJ2-3; D not certain. The CDR3 runs 14 residues. Germline V gives CDR1 MNHNS, CDR2 SASEGT. Trimming shortened V by 6 bases and J by 2 bases, and 12 bases separated the two germline ends. CDR3 nucleotide sequence: TGTGCCAGCAGGTCGACAAGGGTCACAGATACGCAGTATTTT. As protein: CASRSTRVTDTQYF.

The chain joins TRBV19 to TRBJ1-2; 7 bases fit TRBD1. This CDR3 region has 12 residues. V lost 7 bases, J lost 4 bases, and 3 bases stayed unmatched. CDR1 LNHDA and CDR2 SQIVND come from the germline V gene (reference sequence). CDR3 residues: CASKAGGYGYTF. The CDR3 DNA follows: TGTGCCAGTAAGGCAGGGGGCTATGGCTACACCTTC.

The gene calls are TRBV7-3 and TRBJ2-2; either TRBD1 or TRBD2 may fit D (5 bases each). Germline CDR1 and CDR2: SGHTA and FQGTGA. Trimming took 2 bases from V and 2 from J, leaving 12 bases between them. The CDR3 has 16 residues. As DNA, the CDR3 is TGTGCCAGCAGCTTATTTTCTAGGGACAACACCGGGGAGCTGTTTTTT. It codes for CASSLFSRDNTGELFF.

This clonotype appeared many times. The chain uses TRBV3-1 and TRBJ1-2; D is possibly TRBD1 (5 bases). The CDR3 is made up of 14 amino acids. V was pared by 3 bases and J by 8 bases, with 16 bases between. CDR1 is LGHDT and CDR2 is YNNKEL in the germline V gene (reference sequence). DNA of the CDR3: TGTGCCAGCAGCCAGACTAGCATGTGGGGCGGCTACACCTTC. Protein sequence: CASSQTSMWGGYTF.

This clonotype has only a few counts. The chain combines TRBV12-5 with TRBJ2-2; D gene ambiguous. V dropped 4 bases and J dropped 2 bases, with 8 bases sitting between them. This CDR3 has 14 residues. The germline CDR1 and CDR2 sequences are LGHNT and FRNRAP. The CDR3 nucleotides read TGTGCTAGTGGTTCCTCGGTTAACACCGGGGAGCTGTTTTTT. Translation gives CASGSSVNTGELFF.

This clonotype was seen a few times. The genes are TRBV5-1 and TRBJ2-1; 8 bases agree with TRBD1. This CDR3 region has 14 residues. The germline V gene encodes CDR1 SGHRS and CDR2 YFSETQ. J was trimmed by 6 bases and V by 4 bases; bases with no gene match: 6. CDR3: CASSTGTGPNEQFF. The CDR3 nucleotides are TGCGCCAGCAGCACCGGGACAGGACCCAATGAGCAGTTCTTC.

There are many counts of this clonotype. The chain couples TRBV11-2 to TRBJ1-1, with D tentatively TRBD1 (5 bases). The germline gives CDR1 SGHAT, CDR2 FQNNGV. This CDR3 contains 15 residues. V lost 2 bases and J lost 7, with 17 bases in between. CDR3 nucleotide sequence: TGTGCCAGCAGCTTATCCCGCGCAGGGATCGATGAAGCTTTCTTT. The encoded protein is CASSLSRAGIDEAFF.

Ten or more counts support this clonotype. J is TRBJ1-1 and V is TRBV27; the D gene is possibly TRBD1 (5 bases). This CDR3 contains 15 residues. CDR1 is MNHEY, CDR2 SMNVEV, per germline (reference sequence). The germline V and J ends were trimmed by 5 bases and 5 bases, with 18 bases remaining between them. The CDR3 nucleotides read TGTGCCAGCAGTCTCCTCGAGACAGCGGGGACTGAAGCTTTCTTT. It yields the protein CASSLLETAGTEAFF.

This clonotype was observed a few times. V is TRBV27 and J is TRBJ1-1; no firm D call. The CDR3 spans 15 residues. V was trimmed by 2 bases and J by 5 bases, leaving 15 bases between them. Germline CDR1 is MNHEY and CDR2 is SMNVEV (reference sequence). CDR3 protein: CASSLDLSLGTEAFF. Written as DNA, the CDR3 is TGTGCCAGCAGTTTAGACTTATCCTTGGGTACTGAAGCTTTCTTT.

This clonotype was found a few times. V and J are TRBV4-3 and TRBJ2-7; D uncertain. Trimming removed 0 bases from V and 4 bases from J, with 7 bases in between. In germline, CDR1 is LGHNA, CDR2 YSLEER. The CDR3 runs to 13 residues. The CDR3, as DNA: TGCGCCAGCAGCCAAGAGCAATTGTACGAGCAGTACTTC. Translation gives CASSQEQLYEQYF.

This rearrangement joins TRBV6-1 to TRBJ2-1; D is tentatively TRBD1 or TRBD2 (5 bases each). In germline, CDR1 is MNHNS, CDR2 SASEGT. The CDR3 totals 14 residues. Trimming removed 5 bases from V and 7 bases from J, with 15 bases in between. DNA for the CDR3: TGTGCCAGCAGTATGCGATGGGGGTTGAATGAGCAGTTCTTC. It specifies CASSMRWGLNEQFF.

This clonotype came up a few times. At one end, the junction sequence differs from germline, possibly due to a read error. The chain joins TRBV19 to TRBJ1-5; the D gene is possibly TRBD1 (5 bases). Germline assignment: CDR1 LNHDA and CDR2 SQIVND (reference sequence). The CDR3 runs 17 residues. The CDR3 spells CASSLDRGRISNQLQHF. The CDR3 bases are TGTGCCAGTAGTCTAGATAGGGGACGGATAAGCAATCAGCTCCAGCATTTT.

This chain connects TRBV6-5 to TRBJ1-3; 8 bases agree with TRBD1. This CDR3 has 14 amino acids. With V trimmed by 4 bases and J by 4 bases, 3 bases remained unmatched. The germline gives CDR1 MNHEY, CDR2 SVGAGI. The CDR3 here is CASSSRGRGNTIYF. The DNA of the CDR3 is TGTGCCAGCAGTTCCAGGGGGCGGGGAAACACCATATATTTT.

This clonotype was seen a few times. The chain is built from TRBV7-8 and TRBJ1-1; tentative D call: TRBD1 (6 bases). CDR3 size: 13 residues. The germline CDR1 and CDR2 sequences are SGHVS and FQNEAQ. Trimming stripped 5 bases from V and 9 bases from J, with 16 bases between. The CDR3, as DNA: TGTGCCAGCAGCCAAGGACAGCTAAGCCAAGCTTTCTTT. It is translated as CASSQGQLSQAFF.

DNA of the CDR3: TGCAGCGTTGAAGGCTGGACTTCAGATACGCAGTATTTT. Translating gives CSVEGWTSDTQYF. J is TRBJ2-3 and V is TRBV29-1; possibly TRBD2 for D (5 bases). The length of the CDR3 is 13 residues. V was trimmed by 1 base and J by 4 bases, leaving 9 bases between them. Germline CDR1 SQVTM, CDR2 ANQGSEA.

This clonotype was recorded a few times. This chain uses TRBV3-2 with TRBJ2-7; the table gives TRBD2 as D, unverified against the DNA. TRBV3-2 is reported as a pseudogene. The CDR3 length is 16 residues. CDR3 loop: CATLGLAGGRPYEQYF. In DNA form, the CDR3 reads TGTGCCACCCTGGGACTAGCGGGAGGGCGTCCCTACGAGCAGTACTTC.

This clonotype was observed at least ten times. The chain recombines TRBV5-1 with TRBJ2-2; D uncertain. The germline V gene encodes CDR1 SGHRS and CDR2 YFSETQ. This CDR3 is built from 14 residues. V was clipped by 1 base and J by 1 base, with 5 bases between them. The CDR3 loop is CASSLIENTGELFF. The CDR3 nucleotides read TGCGCCAGCAGCTTGATCGAGAACACCGGGGAGCTGTTTTTT.

This clonotype has more than one count but fewer than ten. This chain joins TRBV20-1 and TRBJ2-4; D is perhaps TRBD1 (5 bases). Trimming pared 6 bases from V and 0 bases from J, leaving 9 bases between. CDR3 size: 13 residues. Germline V gives CDR1 DFQATT, CDR2 SNEGSKA (reference sequence). The CDR3 nucleotides are TGCAGTGCCAGGGCCGAAGCCAAAAACATTCAGTACTTC. As protein: CSARAEAKNIQYF.

The chain recombines TRBV5-8 with TRBJ2-2; D gene unclear. V shed 1 base and J shed 2 bases, with 9 bases lying between them. Germline CDR1 SGHTS, CDR2 YDEGEE. The length of the CDR3 is 15 residues. The CDR3 DNA reads TGTGCCAGCAGCTTGACGTTGGGAAACACCGGGGAGCTGTTTTTT. Translated: CASSLTLGNTGELFF.

The table lists this clonotype with many counts. This chain joins TRBV5-1 and TRBJ2-1; perhaps TRBD1 as D (5 bases). The V end lost 1 base, the J end lost 4 bases, and 12 bases lay between the germline ends. The CDR3 sequence is 15 residues long. CDR1 and CDR2 from the germline V gene are SGHRS and YFSETQ. This CDR3 is CASSLQGRDYNEQFF. The CDR3, as DNA: TGCGCCAGCAGCTTGCAGGGAAGGGATTACAATGAGCAGTTCTTC.

This clonotype was seen only a few times. The chain links TRBV6-5 to TRBJ1-3; D remains unclear. The V end was cut by 2 bases, the J end by 0 bases, with 5 bases between. Germline V gene data show CDR1 as MNHEY and CDR2 as SVGAGI. The CDR3 length is 14 residues. CDR3 in amino acids: CASSYTISGNTIYF. The CDR3 DNA is TGTGCCAGCAGTTACACGATCTCTGGAAACACCATATATTTT.

This clonotype was seen ten or more times. This rearrangement joins TRBV11-2 to TRBJ1-1; D gene unclear. V was cut by 5 bases and J by 0 bases, with 13 bases left in between. CDR1 SGHAT and CDR2 FQNNGV come from the germline V gene. There are 15 residues in the CDR3. In DNA form, the CDR3 reads TGTGCCAGCAGCCCCCAGGTGGGTTTGAACACTGAAGCTTTCTTT. Translating it yields CASSPQVGLNTEAFF. Combining the CDR3 with reference TRBV11-2 and TRBJ1-1 gives the whole variable domain EAGVAQSPRYKIIEKRQSVAFWCNPISGHATLYWYQQILGQGPKLLIQFQNNGVVDDSQLPKDRFSAERLKGVDSTLKIQPAKLEDSAVYLCASSPQVGLNTEAFFGQGTRLTVV.

This chain links TRBV7-3 with TRBJ2-1, with TRBD2 as a possible D gene (5 bases). Trimming cost V 0 bases and J 7 bases, with 7 bases left between them. There are 13 residues in the CDR3. The V gene's germline CDR1 is SGHTA and CDR2 FQGTGA. The CDR3: CASSLTSANEQFF. CDR3 nucleotides: TGTGCCAGCAGCTTAACTAGCGCAAATGAGCAGTTCTTC.

This clonotype was counted at least ten times. This sequence joins TRBV7-2 and TRBJ2-2, with D unclear. The V gene's germline CDR1 is SGHTA and CDR2 FQGNSA. This CDR3 is 12 amino acids long. V was shortened by 0 bases and J by 7 bases, with 3 bases between the two germline ends. CDR3: CASSLAVGELFF. The CDR3 coding sequence is TGTGCCAGCAGCTTAGCTGTCGGGGAGCTGTTTTTT.

Worth noting for this clonotype: This likely comes from a read error, as the CDR3 has no conserved phenylalanine or tryptophan at its end. The chain carries TRBV5-1 and TRBJ1-1; D remains unclear. V lost 6 bases and J 1 base, leaving 10 bases between the germline ends. The CDR3 has 13 amino acids. Germline lookup yields CDR1 SGHRS and CDR2 YFSETQ. DNA of the CDR3: TGCGCCAGCACCCTACACGGGAACACTGAAGCTTTCCTT. Translating gives CASTLHGNTEAFL.

The chain is built from TRBV11-2 and TRBJ2-7; 9 nucleotides line up with TRBD1. The trim removed 1 base at V and 2 bases at J, leaving 6 bases unmatched. CDR1 is SGHAT and CDR2 is FQNNGV in the germline V gene. The CDR3 consists of 16 residues. CDR3 sequence (DNA): TGTGCCAGCAGCTTAGCCTCCGGGACAGGGACCTACGAGCAGTACTTC. It translates to CASSLASGTGTYEQYF. Looking up the rest from reference TRBV11-2 and TRBJ2-7 gives the full variable domain: EAGVAQSPRYKIIEKRQSVAFWCNPISGHATLYWYQQILGQGPKLLIQFQNNGVVDDSQLPKDRFSAERLKGVDSTLKIQPAKLEDSAVYLCASSLASGTGTYEQYFGPGTRLTVT.

Details on this clonotype: This may be a read error: a much more frequent sequence differs by one nucleotide. The rearrangement joins TRBV7-2 to TRBJ2-1, with 8 positions matching TRBD2. The germline CDR1 and CDR2 sequences are SGHTA and FQGNSA. The CDR3 length is 14 residues. V shed 10 bases and J 11 bases; nucleotides not matched to a gene: 16. The CDR3 sequence: CANSPGGATRQQFF. The CDR3 DNA reads TGTGCCAACAGTCCCGGGGGGGCTACTAGGCAGCAGTTCTTC.

This clonotype was picked up many times. The chain carries TRBV6-2 or TRBV6-3 and TRBJ2-1; TRBD1 aligns across 9 bases. This CDR3 is built from 16 residues. The trim removed 4 bases at V and 4 bases at J, leaving 8 bases unmatched. Germline lookup yields CDR1 MNHEY and CDR2 SVGEGT. The CDR3 DNA sequence: TGTGCCAGCAGTTCCGAGGCCGGGACAGGGTACAATGAGCAGTTCTTC. Encoded protein: CASSSEAGTGYNEQFF.

This clonotype was seen ten or more times. The chain combines TRBV20-1 with TRBJ2-1; 11 nucleotides align to TRBD1. V lost 6 bases, J lost 8 bases, and 9 bases stayed unmatched. The CDR3 is made up of 14 amino acids. Germline V gives CDR1 DFQATT, CDR2 SNEGSKA (reference sequence). Here the CDR3 reads CSARLSDRGHEQFF. CDR3 coding DNA: TGCAGTGCCCGACTCTCGGACAGGGGGCATGAGCAGTTCTTC.

This clonotype has just a few counts. The V gene is TRBV14, the J gene TRBJ1-5; 9 bases agree with TRBD1. The germline V gene has CDR1 SGHDN and CDR2 FVKESK. The V gene end was trimmed by 0 bases and the J gene end by 2 bases; junction bases not matched to a gene: 5. The CDR3 loop spans 17 amino acids. CDR3 sequence (DNA): TGTGCCAGCAGCCAAGATATACGACAGGGGGGCAATCAGCCCCAGCATTTT. Its translation is CASSQDIRQGGNQPQHF.

This chain connects TRBV2 to TRBJ1-5, with unresolved D. CDR1 is SNHLY and CDR2 is FYNNEI in the germline V gene. Trimming stripped 8 bases from V and 4 bases from J, with 9 bases between. The CDR3 is made up of 12 amino acids. CDR3 in amino acids: CASGSANQPQHF. The CDR3 DNA follows: TGTGCCAGCGGGTCAGCAAATCAGCCCCAGCATTTT.